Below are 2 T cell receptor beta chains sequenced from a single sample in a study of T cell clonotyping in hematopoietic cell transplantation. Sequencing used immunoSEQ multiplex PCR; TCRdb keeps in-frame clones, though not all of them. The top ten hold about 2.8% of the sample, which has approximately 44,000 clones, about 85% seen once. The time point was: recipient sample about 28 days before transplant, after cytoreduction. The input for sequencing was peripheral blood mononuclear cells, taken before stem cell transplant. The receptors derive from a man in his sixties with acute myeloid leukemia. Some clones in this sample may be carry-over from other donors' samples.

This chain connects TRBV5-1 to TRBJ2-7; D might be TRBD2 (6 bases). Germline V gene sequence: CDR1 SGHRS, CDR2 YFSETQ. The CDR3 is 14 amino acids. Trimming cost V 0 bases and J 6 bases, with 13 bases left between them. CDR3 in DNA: TGCGCCAGCAGCTTGGGGAGGGAAGGTGGCGAGCAGTACTTC. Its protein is CASSLGREGGEQYF.

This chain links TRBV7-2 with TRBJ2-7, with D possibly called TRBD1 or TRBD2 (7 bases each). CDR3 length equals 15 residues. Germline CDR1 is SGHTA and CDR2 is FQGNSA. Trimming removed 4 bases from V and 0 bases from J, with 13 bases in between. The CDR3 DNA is TGTGCCAGCAGCTCCAGGGGGGGGAACTCCTACGAGCAGTACTTC. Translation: CASSSRGGNSYEQYF.